The 30 T cell receptor beta chains below were found in one sample sequenced in a study of cytomegalovirus exposure and HLA in healthy donors. It was with 60 Vbeta and 13 Jbeta primers that the PCR ran. Repertoires were generated with immunoSEQ multiplex PCR, while TCRdb's copy carries only in-frame clones and drops some. Of about 150,000 clones listed, around 82% are singletons. Material for sequencing was PBMCs. These receptors were taken from a woman between 40 and 55 years old in good health and CMV-seropositive.

The genes are TRBV18 and TRBJ1-1; D gene ambiguous. The CDR3 spans 14 residues. V lost 4 bases, J lost 0 bases, and 9 bases lay in between. CDR1 KGHSH and CDR2 LQKENI come from the germline V gene. CDR3 sequence: CASSQRGLNTEAFF. The CDR3 DNA sequence: TGTGCCAGCTCACAGCGCGGTCTGAACACTGAAGCTTTCTTT. Looking up the rest from reference TRBV18 and TRBJ1-1 gives the full variable domain: NAGVMQNPRHLVRRRGQEARLRCSPMKGHSHVYWYRQLPEEGLKFMVYLQKENIIDESGMPKERFSAEFPKEGPSILRIQQVVRGDSAAYFCASSQRGLNTEAFFGQGTRLTVV.

CDR3 nucleotides: TGTGCCAGCAGGGCCGACAGGGCTAGGGCTTTCTTT. Translated, it gives CASRADRARAFF. V gene TRBV27 combines with J gene TRBJ1-1, with 7 bases identical to TRBD1. CDR1 is MNHEY, CDR2 SMNVEV, per germline (reference sequence). After removal of 6 bases from V and 11 bases from J, the junction contained 9 bases not matched to a gene. The CDR3 has 12 residues.

The genes are TRBV28 and TRBJ2-7; 7 bases line up with TRBD1. This CDR3 has 14 residues. Germline lookup yields CDR1 MDHEN and CDR2 SYDVKM. The V segment lost 10 bases and the J segment 6 bases; nucleotides outside the gene matches: 15. The CDR3 DNA is TGTGCCAACCCCCGGGACAGTCGGCCTGGCGAGCAGTACTTC. As protein: CANPRDSRPGEQYF.

The chain links TRBV7-8 to TRBJ1-4, with TRBD1 as a possible D gene (5 bases). Germline-derived CDR1 and CDR2 are SGHVS and FQNEAQ. The CDR3 is 17 amino acids. The V and J ends lost 0 bases and 3 bases respectively, with 14 bases between them. Here the CDR3 reads CASSLAGGRGSNEKLFF. The CDR3 region has the DNA TGTGCCAGCAGCTTAGCGGGGGGAAGGGGTTCTAATGAAAAACTGTTTTTT. Filled out from reference TRBV7-8 and TRBJ1-4, the complete variable domain reads GAGVSQSPRYKVAKRGQDVALRCDPISGHVSLFWYQQALGQGPEFLTYFQNEAQLDKSGLPSDRFFAERPEGSVSTLKIQRTQQEDSAVYLCASSLAGGRGSNEKLFFGSGTQLSVL.

The chain couples TRBV18 to TRBJ1-1; unclear D gene. V gave up 3 bases and J gave up 4 bases, with 6 bases separating them. CDR1 KGHSH and CDR2 LQKENI come from the germline V gene. There are 12 residues in the CDR3. This CDR3 reads CASSPGATEAFF. Here the CDR3 DNA reads TGTGCCAGCTCACCGGGAGCCACTGAAGCTTTCTTT.

This clone has a handful of counts. This chain joins TRBV29-1 and TRBJ2-4; 12 positions agree with TRBD2. Germline-derived CDR1 and CDR2 are SQVTM and ANQGSEA. V lost 6 bases and J lost 2; bases outside the gene matches: 8. The CDR3 loop spans 16 amino acids. The CDR3 nucleotides read TGCAGCGTCCTCGGACTAGCGGGAAATCCCAAAAACATTCAGTACTTC. It is translated as CSVLGLAGNPKNIQYF.

The chain employs TRBV6-5 and TRBJ2-7; the D is unclear. The ends were cut back, 8 bases at V and 3 bases at J, with 20 bases in the middle. The CDR3 is 15 amino acids. CDR1 MNHEY and CDR2 SVGAGI come from the germline V gene. CDR3: CASRKKPEAFYEQYF. DNA of the CDR3: TGTGCCAGCCGTAAAAAGCCAGAGGCCTTCTACGAGCAGTACTTC.

The rearrangement uses TRBV15 and TRBJ2-7; 7 bases line up with TRBD2. The CDR3 is 13 residues long. The germline gives CDR1 LNHNV, CDR2 YYDKDF (reference sequence). V was clipped by 6 bases and J by 5 bases; unmatched bases: 7. CDR3 nucleotide sequence: TGTGCCACCAGGGGCGGGAGCGGGAACGAGCAGTACTTC. Translation: CATRGGSGNEQYF.

The J gene is TRBJ2-3, the V gene TRBV4-1; 14 bases are shared with TRBD2. Germline lookup yields CDR1 MGHRA and CDR2 YSYEKL. This CDR3 is built from 18 residues. J was trimmed by 6 bases and V by 0 bases; bases with no gene match: 8. CDR3 amino acids: CASSQDGGLAGVLDTQYF. CDR3 nucleotide sequence: TGCGCCAGCAGCCAAGATGGGGGACTAGCGGGGGTCCTGGATACGCAGTATTTT.

J is TRBJ2-1 and V is TRBV4-1, with 10 bases lining up with TRBD2. J gave up 6 bases and V 2 bases, and 13 bases lay outside the gene matches. CDR1 is MGHRA, CDR2 YSYEKL, per germline. CDR3 length: 18 residues. This CDR3 reads CASSQTFGGSGRANEQFF. Here the CDR3 DNA reads TGCGCCAGCAGCCAAACCTTCGGAGGGAGCGGGAGGGCCAATGAGCAGTTCTTC.

The chain couples TRBV5-6 to TRBJ2-5; D is perhaps TRBD1 (6 bases). This CDR3 contains 13 residues. The germline CDR1 and CDR2 sequences are SGHDT and YYEEEE. V lost 0 bases, J lost 6 bases, and 9 bases lay in between. Here the CDR3 reads CASSLGQVKTQYF. The DNA for the CDR3 is TGTGCCAGCAGCTTGGGACAGGTTAAGACCCAGTACTTC.

A remark on this clone: The sample has other DNA sequences that encode this CDR3 too. The chain combines TRBV7-9 with TRBJ1-2, with D perhaps matching TRBD1 (6 bases). Germline V gene lookup returns CDR1 SEHNR and CDR2 FQNEAQ (reference sequence). The CDR3 is 13 amino acids. Trimming removed 5 bases from V and 6 bases from J, with 13 bases in between. Here the CDR3 DNA reads TGTGCCAGCAGCCCCACAGGGAGTCATGGCTACACCTTC. The encoded protein is CASSPTGSHGYTF.

DNA for the CDR3: TGTGCCAGCAGCCCAACGGGAGGGGGGCAGCCCCAGCATTTT. Residues: CASSPTGGGQPQHF. This chain joins TRBV7-8 and TRBJ1-5; TRBD1 is a possible D gene (6 bases). The CDR3 covers 14 residues. Germline V gene sequence: CDR1 SGHVS, CDR2 FQNEAQ. V shed 5 bases and J shed 7 bases, with 15 bases lying between them.

The chain carries TRBV6-5 and TRBJ1-2; no clear D. V gave up 0 bases and J gave up 0 bases, with 8 bases separating them. Germline-derived CDR1 and CDR2 are MNHEY and SVGAGI. CDR3 size: 15 residues. The CDR3 spells CASSYSQRTNYGYTF. The CDR3 DNA reads TGTGCCAGCAGTTACTCGCAGAGGACTAACTATGGCTACACCTTC.

V is TRBV7-9 and J is TRBJ2-5; TRBD1 aligns across 8 bases. Germline values: CDR1 SEHNR, CDR2 FQNEAQ (reference sequence). The CDR3 is 16 amino acids. V shed 2 bases, J shed 1 base, and the junction held 6 bases outside the gene matches. CDR3 region: CASSLQGQGAQETQYF. CDR3 DNA: TGTGCCAGCAGCTTACAAGGACAGGGAGCCCAAGAGACCCAGTACTTC.

The chain carries TRBV18 and TRBJ1-4, with D possibly being TRBD1 (5 bases). The germline CDR1 and CDR2 sequences are KGHSH and LQKENI. V was clipped by 2 bases and J by 2 bases, with 12 bases between them. The CDR3 runs to 16 residues. The CDR3 loop is CASSPLAGKTNEKLFF. DNA for the CDR3: TGTGCCAGCTCACCATTGGCAGGGAAGACTAATGAAAAACTGTTTTTT.

In its sample, this clone was seen a few times. The V gene is TRBV10-2, the J gene TRBJ2-2; D not certain. From germline, CDR1 is WSHSY and CDR2 SAAADI. V dropped 6 bases and J dropped 2 bases, with 7 bases sitting between them. The CDR3 is 13 amino acids. The DNA for the CDR3 is TGCGCCAGCAGGGGCTCCAACACCGGGGAGCTGTTTTTT. It is translated as CASRGSNTGELFF.

J is TRBJ1-1 and V is TRBV29-1; D perhaps matches TRBD1 (5 bases). V shed 6 bases and J shed 6 bases, with 11 bases lying between them. Germline V CDR1 and CDR2: SQVTM, ANQGSEA. The CDR3 extends over 11 amino acids. In nucleotides, the CDR3 is TGCAGCGTAAGACGGGGGGCTGAAGCTTTCTTT. Translated: CSVRRGAEAFF.

The V gene is TRBV4-1, the J gene TRBJ2-2; 10 bases fit TRBD2. V was pared by 4 bases and J by 2 bases, with 7 bases of the junction left unmatched. In germline, CDR1 is MGHRA, CDR2 YSYEKL. The CDR3 runs to 17 residues. The CDR3 reads CASSPLTSGYNTGELFF. The CDR3 DNA is TGCGCCAGCAGCCCCCTGACTAGCGGGTATAACACCGGGGAGCTGTTTTTT.

The V gene is TRBV28, the J gene TRBJ1-2; 7 bases fit TRBD1. Germline V gene sequence: CDR1 MDHEN, CDR2 SYDVKM. Unmatched junction bases numbered 3, after V lost 6 bases and J lost 5 bases. The CDR3 contains 12 residues. In nucleotides, the CDR3 is TGTGCCAGCAGAAAACAGGGGTATGGCTACACCTTC. It translates to CASRKQGYGYTF.

The genes are TRBV5-1 and TRBJ2-1, with TRBD2 matching 8 bases. V was pared by 6 bases and J by 7 bases, with 15 bases of the junction left unmatched. This CDR3 contains 16 residues. Per the germline V gene, CDR1 is SGHRS and CDR2 is YFSETQ. The CDR3 DNA reads TGCGCCAGCACCTCCGGACTAGCTGTGTGGAATAATGAGCAGTTCTTC. It yields the protein CASTSGLAVWNNEQFF.

This clone has more than one count but fewer than ten. The likely explanation is a read error, given a far larger clone one base away. Other DNA variants within this sample encode the same CDR3. This chain uses TRBV7-9 with TRBJ1-1; D is undetermined. Per the germline V gene, CDR1 is SEHNR and CDR2 is FQNEAQ (reference sequence). The CDR3 runs to 12 residues. In DNA form, the CDR3 reads TGTGCGAGCAGCGCTGGACTTCAGGTGGCTTTCTTT. Protein: CASSAGLQVAFF.

The genes are TRBV7-2 and TRBJ2-1, with 8 positions matching TRBD2. Germline CDR1 SGHTA, CDR2 FQGNSA. The CDR3 has 15 residues. Unmatched junction bases numbered 9, after V lost 5 bases and J lost 6 bases. CDR3 nucleotide sequence: TGTGCCAGCAGCCCAACGGGAGGGGCGATCAATGAGCAGTTCTTC. This gives the protein CASSPTGGAINEQFF.

The chain combines TRBV30 with TRBJ1-3, with TRBD1 matching 7 bases. In germline, CDR1 is GTSNPN, CDR2 SVGIG (reference sequence). The length of the CDR3 is 16 residues. Trimming cost V 0 bases and J 0 bases; bases outside gene matches: 5. CDR3 sequence (DNA): TGTGCCTGGAGTGTTGGACAGGACAGCTCTGGAAACACCATATATTTT. It encodes CAWSVGQDSSGNTIYF.

In regard to this clone: Other DNA sequences within the sample encode an identical CDR3. J is TRBJ2-7 and V is TRBV5-6, with TRBD2 as a possible D gene (5 bases). Trimming removed 0 bases from V and 5 bases from J, with 6 bases in between. Germline V gene data show CDR1 as SGHDT and CDR2 as YYEEEE. This CDR3 contains 12 residues. The CDR3 region is CASSLVGDEQYF. The CDR3 DNA reads TGTGCCAGCAGCTTGGTCGGGGACGAGCAGTACTTC.

CDR3 DNA: TGTGCCAGCAGGAGGGGACTCTTCCAAGAGACCCAGTACTTC. It translates to CASRRGLFQETQYF. V usage is TRBV6-5 and J usage is TRBJ2-5; TRBD2 might be the D (6 bases). Looked up from germline, CDR1 is MNHEY and CDR2 is SVGAGI. V was cut by 6 bases and J by 1 base, with 12 bases left in between. The CDR3 consists of 14 residues.

About this clone itself: Other DNA sequences of this sample code for an identical CDR3. This chain connects TRBV2 to TRBJ2-3; 10 positions match TRBD2. V gave up 5 bases and J gave up 0 bases; unmatched junction bases: 2. The germline V gene has CDR1 SNHLY and CDR2 FYNNEI. This CDR3 is 15 amino acids long. CDR3 residues: CASSTSGASTDTQYF. CDR3 sequence (DNA): TGTGCCAGCAGTACTAGCGGGGCTAGCACAGATACGCAGTATTTT.

The chain recombines TRBV15 with TRBJ2-7; 14 bases agree with TRBD2. The CDR3 has 16 amino acids. Germline lookup yields CDR1 LNHNV and CDR2 YYDKDF (reference sequence). J gave up 4 bases and V 5 bases, and 7 bases lay outside the gene matches. The CDR3 DNA sequence: TGTGCCACCAGCCGAGGGACTAGCGGGAGCAGTTACGAGCAGTACTTC. This encodes CATSRGTSGSSYEQYF.

The V call is TRBV30, the J call TRBJ1-5; D call uncertain. Trimming cost V 3 bases and J 7 bases, with 13 bases left between them. Germline lookup yields CDR1 GTSNPN and CDR2 SVGIG (reference sequence). The CDR3 length is 13 residues. CDR3 sequence reads: CAWSEQSHQPQHF. DNA of the CDR3: TGTGCCTGGAGCGAACAATCCCACCAGCCCCAGCATTTT. Looking up the rest from reference TRBV30 and TRBJ1-5 gives the full variable domain: SQTIHQWPATLVQPVGSPLSLECTVEGTSNPNLYWYRQAAGRGLQLLFYSVGIGQISSEVPQNLSASRPQDRQFILSSKKLLLSDSGFYLCAWSEQSHQPQHFGDGTRLSIL.

The CDR3 bases are TGTGCCAGTAGGCGGGGGGGAGCCTACGAGCAGTACTTC. Translation gives CASRRGGAYEQYF. V usage is TRBV19 and J usage is TRBJ2-7, with 9 bases aligning to TRBD2. This CDR3 region has 13 residues. The ends lost 6 bases at V and 2 bases at J; junction bases unmatched: 2. Germline V gene lookup returns CDR1 LNHDA and CDR2 SQIVND (reference sequence).